Presented here are 6 T cell receptor beta chains from one specimen sequenced in a study of shared clonotypes between healthy human individuals. TCRdb's copy holds only in-frame clones and misses some; the assay was immunoSEQ multiplex PCR. The table has 2,500,000 or so clones, under 95% seen once. The sequenced material came from naive CD4+ T cells from PBMCs. Subset given: CD45RA+ positively selected. Every receptor here comes from a man aged 18 to 30 in good health. Some clones in this sample may be carry-over from other donors' samples.

Remarks on this clone: Other DNA sequences in the sample encode the same CDR3. The chain is built from TRBV28 and TRBJ1-2; D is unresolved. The germline CDR1 and CDR2 sequences are MDHEN and SYDVKM. This CDR3 is 12 amino acids long. The V end was cut by 4 bases, the J end by 5 bases, with 8 bases between. The DNA of the CDR3 is TGTGCCAGCAGTTCATCGGTATATGGCTACACCTTC. Amino acid sequence: CASSSSVYGYTF.

The chain employs TRBV28 and TRBJ1-5; D remains ambiguous. Trimming removed 9 bases from V and 0 bases from J, with 15 bases in between. Germline V gene lookup returns CDR1 MDHEN and CDR2 SYDVKM. This CDR3 comprises 15 residues. The CDR3 sequence: CASRRERNSNQPQHF. Written as DNA, the CDR3 is TGTGCCAGTCGGCGGGAGCGGAATAGCAATCAGCCCCAGCATTTT.

The gene calls are TRBV15 and TRBJ2-7; no clear D. Deletions cut 1 base from V and 7 bases from J, with 20 bases between. The CDR3 consists of 16 residues. Germline V lookup: CDR1 LNHNV, CDR2 YYDKDF (reference sequence). The CDR3 bases are TGTGCCACCAGCAGAGGATATGCAGGAGACGTCTCGGAGCAGTACTTC. As protein: CATSRGYAGDVSEQYF.

This clone was seen only once. This chain joins TRBV5-1 and TRBJ2-1, with 12 positions matching TRBD2. Trimming removed 3 bases from V and 12 bases from J; junction bases left unmatched: 7. The CDR3 is 14 amino acids. CDR1 and CDR2 from the germline V gene are SGHRS and YFSETQ. The CDR3 DNA is TGCGCCAGCAGCTCGACTAGCGGGAGTGGGATGCAGTTCTTC. This codes for CASSSTSGSGMQFF.

The CDR3 coding sequence is TGTGCCAGCAGCTTAGGAGGGACCCCACCCTACGAGCAGTACTTC. Its translation: CASSLGGTPPYEQYF. This chain uses TRBV7-8 with TRBJ2-7; either TRBD1 or TRBD2 may supply D (5 bases each). Trimming left V 1 base short and J 2 bases short, with 12 bases between. The germline gives CDR1 SGHVS, CDR2 FQNEAQ. The CDR3 runs to 15 residues.

CDR3 bases: TGTGCCAGCAGCCGGGGACTAGCGGTCGGGACCCAGTACTTC. Its translation is CASSRGLAVGTQYF. The chain recombines TRBV4-2 with TRBJ2-5, with 11 nucleotides matching TRBD2. This CDR3 has 14 residues. Looked up from germline, CDR1 is LGHNA and CDR2 is YNFKEQ. V gave up 4 bases and J gave up 7 bases; unmatched junction bases: 5.